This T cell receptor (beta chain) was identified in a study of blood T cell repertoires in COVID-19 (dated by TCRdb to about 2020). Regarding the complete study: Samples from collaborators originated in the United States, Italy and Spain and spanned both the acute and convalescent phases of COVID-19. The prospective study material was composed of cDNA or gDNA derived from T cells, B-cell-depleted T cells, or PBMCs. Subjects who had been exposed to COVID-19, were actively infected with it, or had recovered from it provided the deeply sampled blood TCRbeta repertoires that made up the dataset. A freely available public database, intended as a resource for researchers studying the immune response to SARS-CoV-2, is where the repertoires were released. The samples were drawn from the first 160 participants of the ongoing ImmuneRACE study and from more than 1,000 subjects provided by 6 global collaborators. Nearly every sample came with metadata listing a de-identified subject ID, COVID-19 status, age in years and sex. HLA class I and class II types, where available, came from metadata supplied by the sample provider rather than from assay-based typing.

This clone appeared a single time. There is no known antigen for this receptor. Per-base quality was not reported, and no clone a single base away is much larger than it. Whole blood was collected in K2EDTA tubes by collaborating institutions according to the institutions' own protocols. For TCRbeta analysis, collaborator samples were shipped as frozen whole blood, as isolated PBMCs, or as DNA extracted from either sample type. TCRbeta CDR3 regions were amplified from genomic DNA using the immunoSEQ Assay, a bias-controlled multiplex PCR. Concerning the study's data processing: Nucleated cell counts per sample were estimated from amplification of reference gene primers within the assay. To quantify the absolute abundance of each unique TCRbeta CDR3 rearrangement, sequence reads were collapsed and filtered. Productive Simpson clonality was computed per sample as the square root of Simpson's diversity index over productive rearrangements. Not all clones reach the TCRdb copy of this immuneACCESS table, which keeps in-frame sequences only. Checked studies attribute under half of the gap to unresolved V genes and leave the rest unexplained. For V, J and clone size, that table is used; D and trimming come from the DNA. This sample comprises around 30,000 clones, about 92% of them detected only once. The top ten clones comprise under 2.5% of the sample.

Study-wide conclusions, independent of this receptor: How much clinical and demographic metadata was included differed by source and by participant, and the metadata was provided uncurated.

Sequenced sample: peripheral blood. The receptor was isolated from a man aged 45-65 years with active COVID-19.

The DNA sequence is TGTGCCAGCAGCCGAGTAGCGGGAGGCACCGGGGAGCTGTTTTTT. The encoded protein is CASSRVAGGTGELFF. The chain employs TRBV3-1 (or the pseudogene TRBV3-2) and TRBJ2-2; 10 central bases correspond to TRBD2. Inclusive of the bounding cysteine and phenylalanine, the CDR3 is 15 residues long. Just CDR3 DNA is preserved here, 45 bases in frame from base 1. Clipping removes 4 bases from V and 4 bases from J, with 3 as the unmatched junction base count. Sequences LGHDT (CDR1) and YNNKEL (CDR2) are obtained from the germline V gene (reference sequence).